The 32 T cell receptor beta chains reported below all come from one sample, sequenced in a study of T-cell memory formation after mild COVID-19. TCRdb re-called the 5' RACE reads with MiXCR, one entry per CDR3 protein. Here the sample spans nearly 350,000 distinct CDR3 sequences, 10% to 15% being singletons. The sequencing sample was made of PBMCs or a T cell subset sorted from them (not recorded which). These receptors originate from a man aged 18 to 29 who had mild COVID-19 (a few samples of this study predate the infection). Cell type and time point are not known.

The CDR3 nucleotides read TGTGCCACAGGGACCCAAGAGACCCAGTACTTC. Protein product: CATGTQETQYF. V usage is TRBV11-2 and J usage is TRBJ2-5; D is possibly TRBD1 or TRBD2 (5 bases each). The CDR3 runs to 11 residues. Between the trimmed V and J ends, which lost 10 bases and 1 base, there was a span of 7 bases. CDR1 SGHAT and CDR2 FQNNGV come from the germline V gene.

This clonotype was seen a few times. The chain carries TRBV10-3 and TRBJ1-1; 7 bases map to TRBD1. The CDR3 loop spans 16 amino acids. V shed 3 bases, J shed 2 bases, and the junction held 9 bases outside the gene matches. Germline CDR1 and CDR2: ENHRY and SYGVKD. CDR3 DNA: TGTGCCATCAGTGATGGGGCGGGACAGCCTAACACTGAAGCTTTCTTT. This gives the protein CAISDGAGQPNTEAFF.

This clonotype has more than one count but fewer than ten. The chain recombines TRBV10-3 with TRBJ2-7; 8 nucleotides match TRBD1. Per germline, CDR1 ENHRY and CDR2 SYGVKD. The CDR3 is 13 residues long. V gave up 10 bases and J gave up 2 bases; unmatched junction bases: 7. CDR3 region: CATSGGSAYEQYV. The CDR3 bases are TGTGCCACCTCAGGGGGCAGCGCCTACGAGCAGTACGTC.

This sequence joins TRBV4-3 and TRBJ1-1, with TRBD1 as a possible D gene (5 bases). Germline-derived CDR1 and CDR2 are LGHNA and YSLEER. CDR3 length: 14 residues. Between the trimmed V and J ends, which lost 0 bases and 4 bases, there was a span of 9 bases. In nucleotides, the CDR3 is TGCGCCAGCAGCCAAGAACCAGGGACCACTGAAGCTTTCTTT. Protein: CASSQEPGTTEAFF.

The V call is TRBV27, the J call TRBJ1-6, with D possibly matching TRBD1 (5 bases). The CDR3 covers 16 residues. V shed 8 bases and J shed 8 bases, with 22 bases lying between them. Per the germline V gene, CDR1 is MNHEY and CDR2 is SMNVEV (reference sequence). CDR3: CASRLFSGESHSPLHF. In nucleotides, the CDR3 is TGTGCCAGCCGTCTCTTCTCGGGGGAGTCCCATTCACCCCTCCACTTT.

This rearrangement joins TRBV5-1 to TRBJ2-3; possibly TRBD2 for D (6 bases). CDR1 is SGHRS, CDR2 YFSETQ, per germline. This CDR3 has 15 residues. Trimming left V 4 bases short and J 2 bases short, with 14 bases between. The CDR3 loop reads CASSPGLLITDTQYF. The CDR3 bases are TGCGCCAGCAGCCCGGGACTGCTTATCACAGATACGCAGTATTTT.

This clonotype was seen only a few times. This chain uses TRBV7-3 with TRBJ2-4; D gene unclear. Germline loops: CDR1 SGHTA, CDR2 FQGTGA. CDR3 size: 15 residues. Trimming shortened V by 0 bases and J by 1 base, and 7 bases separated the two germline ends. CDR3 residues: CASSLTHNAKNIQYF. In nucleotides, the CDR3 is TGTGCCAGCAGCTTAACACACAATGCCAAAAACATTCAGTACTTC.

At least ten counts were recorded for this clonotype. The chain carries TRBV3-1 and TRBJ2-2, with a weak D call TRBD2 (6 bases). V was shortened by 4 bases and J by 6 bases, with 15 bases between the two germline ends. The germline gives CDR1 LGHDT, CDR2 YNNKEL (reference sequence). This CDR3 has 15 residues. The CDR3 DNA follows: TGTGCCAGCAGCCCCTGGGGCGGGGACGCCGGGGAGCTGTTTTTT. Protein sequence: CASSPWGGDAGELFF.

This chain links TRBV7-3 with TRBJ2-5, with D unresolved. Trimming cost V 2 bases and J 1 base, with 11 bases left between them. CDR3 length: 15 residues. Germline assignment: CDR1 SGHTA and CDR2 FQGTGA. In DNA, the CDR3 is TGTGCCAGCAGCTTACATGTCGCGACCCAAGAGACCCAGTACTTC. It yields the protein CASSLHVATQETQYF.

The rearrangement uses TRBV9 and TRBJ2-2, with TRBD1 as a possible D gene (6 bases). The CDR3 is 12 residues long. V lost 6 bases, J lost 14 bases, and 17 bases lay in between. CDR1 SGDLS and CDR2 YYNGEE come from the germline V gene. CDR3 coding DNA: TGTGCCAGCAACAGGGAAGGGAGTGTACTGTTTTTT. Its protein is CASNREGSVLFF.

This clonotype has ten or more counts. V and J are TRBV7-3 and TRBJ2-1; 9 bases map to TRBD2. This CDR3 spans 15 amino acids. In germline, CDR1 is SGHTA, CDR2 FQGTGA. V lost 2 bases, J lost 4 bases, and 3 bases stayed unmatched. The CDR3 sequence is CASSLDSGGYNEQFF. The DNA of the CDR3 is TGTGCCAGCAGCTTAGATAGCGGGGGTTACAATGAGCAGTTCTTC.

The chain uses TRBV7-6 and TRBJ2-5; 9 nucleotides agree with TRBD2. This CDR3 is 13 amino acids long. Germline V CDR1 and CDR2: SGHVS, FNYEAQ. V was pared by 10 bases and J by 0 bases, with 3 bases of the junction left unmatched. The CDR3 DNA follows: TGTGCCACTAGCGGGGAGTACCAAGAGACCCAGTACTTC. It is translated as CATSGEYQETQYF.

The chain has TRBV5-5 and TRBJ2-3; unclear D gene. CDR3 length equals 15 residues. Looked up from germline, CDR1 is SGHKS and CDR2 is YYEKEE (reference sequence). Between the trimmed V and J ends, which lost 4 bases and 1 base, there was a span of 13 bases. DNA for the CDR3: TGTGCCAGCAGCCCATACCCCCAAGGCACAGATACGCAGTATTTT. Translating it yields CASSPYPQGTDTQYF. Combining the CDR3 with reference TRBV5-5 and TRBJ2-3 gives the whole variable domain DAGVTQSPTHLIKTRGQQVTLRCSPISGHKSVSWYQQVLGQGPQFIFQYYEKEERGRGNFPDRFSARQFPNYSSELNVNALLLGDSALYLCASSPYPQGTDTQYFGPGTRLTVL.

This clonotype has at least ten counts. This chain uses TRBV4-1 with TRBJ2-1; 13 bases are a match to TRBD2. The V segment lost 6 bases and the J segment 7 bases; nucleotides outside the gene matches: 6. This CDR3 is 15 amino acids long. CDR1 and CDR2 from the germline V gene are MGHRA and YSYEKL. Written as DNA, the CDR3 is TGCGCCAGCAGTACCCGACTAGCGGGGGGTAATGAGCAGTTCTTC. Translation: CASSTRLAGGNEQFF.

This clonotype was seen many times. This rearrangement joins TRBV7-2 to TRBJ2-2; TRBD2 agrees at 7 bases. V trimming: 5 bases; J trimming: 0 bases; junction bases outside the gene matches: 9. The CDR3 spans 17 residues. The germline gives CDR1 SGHTA, CDR2 FQGNSA. The CDR3 reads CASSLDPRGANTGELFF. The CDR3 DNA sequence: TGTGCCAGCAGCCTCGACCCCCGGGGGGCGAACACCGGGGAGCTGTTTTTT. Drawing the rest from reference TRBV7-2 and TRBJ2-2, the complete variable domain is GAGVSQSPSNKVTEKGKDVELRCDPISGHTALYWYRQSLGQGLEFLIYFQGNSAPDKSGLPSDRFSAERTGGSVSTLTIQRTQQEDSAVYLCASSLDPRGANTGELFFGEGSRLTVL.

V usage is TRBV12-3 or TRBV12-4 and J usage is TRBJ2-6; D is ambiguous. The CDR3 has 17 residues. Trimming stripped 5 bases from V and 0 bases from J, with 14 bases between. CDR3 sequence: CASSPPPGNSGANVLTF. CDR3 nucleotide sequence: TGTGCCAGCAGTCCCCCGCCTGGGAACTCTGGGGCCAACGTCCTGACTTTC.

The chain combines TRBV28 with TRBJ2-7; maybe TRBD1 (6 bases). The V end was cut by 2 bases, the J end by 4 bases, with 15 bases between. The CDR3 length is 15 residues. Germline-derived CDR1 and CDR2 are MDHEN and SYDVKM. The CDR3 spells CASSLGPRQVYEQYV. DNA for the CDR3: TGTGCCAGCAGTTTAGGCCCCAGACAGGTTTACGAGCAGTACGTC.

This clonotype was recorded many times. The chain joins TRBV7-2 to TRBJ2-3; the match to TRBD2 covers 7 bases. Germline lookup yields CDR1 SGHTA and CDR2 FQGNSA. The trim removed 3 bases at V and 4 bases at J, leaving 7 bases unmatched. The CDR3 length is 15 residues. The CDR3 DNA follows: TGTGCCAGCAGCTTGAGCGGGGTGAGGTCAGATACGCAGTATTTT. The encoded protein is CASSLSGVRSDTQYF.

This clonotype was recorded a few times. The chain carries TRBV6-6 and TRBJ1-2; tentatively, D is TRBD1 (6 bases). With 6 bases removed from V and 4 bases from J, the gap between germline ends came to 12 bases. This CDR3 contains 13 residues. Germline V lookup: CDR1 MNHNY, CDR2 SVGAGI (reference sequence). Here the CDR3 reads CASRSDRIYGYTF. CDR3 nucleotides: TGTGCCAGCAGATCTGACAGGATCTATGGCTACACCTTC.

This clonotype has just a few counts. The rearrangement joins TRBV12-3 or TRBV12-4 to TRBJ2-2; possible D gene TRBD2, 6 bases. V was cut by 6 bases and J by 5 bases, with 10 bases left in between. The CDR3 is 13 amino acids. CDR3: CASRPGRTGELFF. In DNA form, the CDR3 reads TGTGCCAGCAGACCTGGGAGGACCGGGGAGCTGTTTTTT.

The table lists this clonotype with a few counts. The V call is TRBV4-1, the J call TRBJ2-5; no reliable D call. This CDR3 has 15 residues. CDR1 is MGHRA, CDR2 YSYEKL, per germline. V gave up 1 base and J gave up 5 bases, with 14 bases separating them. The CDR3 DNA follows: TGCGCCAGCAGCCAAGCACGGCGCGACTGGGAGACCCAGTACTTC. This gives the protein CASSQARRDWETQYF.

This clonotype turned up a few times. The chain has TRBV7-2 and TRBJ2-1; 7 bases line up with TRBD1. Trimming took 5 bases from V and 14 from J; bases not matched to a gene: 6. Germline V gives CDR1 SGHTA, CDR2 FQGNSA. The CDR3 runs 11 residues. The CDR3 loop reads CASSQRQGKFF. DNA of the CDR3: TGTGCCAGCAGCCAGAGACAGGGCAAGTTCTTC.

In its sample, this clonotype was seen a few times. The chain employs TRBV7-3 and TRBJ2-2; 8 bases fit TRBD2. This CDR3 is 16 amino acids long. With V trimmed by 2 bases and J by 4 bases, 6 bases remained unmatched. Germline CDR1 reads SGHTA; CDR2 reads FQGTGA. The CDR3 DNA reads TGTGCCAGCAGCTTAGGGCGGGGGGCTCCCACCGGGGAGCTGTTTTTT. Amino acids: CASSLGRGAPTGELFF.

There are a few counts of this clonotype. This rearrangement joins TRBV7-9 to TRBJ1-1; D remains unclear. CDR1 and CDR2 (germline): SEHNR, FQNEAQ (reference sequence). The CDR3 length is 12 residues. V was clipped by 6 bases and J by 7 bases, with 12 bases between them. The CDR3 nucleotides read TGTGCCAGCAGTAGACGTGCGGGTGAAGCTTTCTTT. This encodes CASSRRAGEAFF.

This clonotype appeared many times. The genes are TRBV5-1 and TRBJ2-3, with D unresolved. Deletions cut 3 bases from V and 6 bases from J, with 5 bases between. CDR3 size: 11 residues. The V gene's germline CDR1 is SGHRS and CDR2 YFSETQ. The CDR3 is CASSYGDTQYF. CDR3 in DNA: TGCGCCAGCAGCTATGGGGATACGCAGTATTTT.

The chain has TRBV11-3 and TRBJ1-1, with D perhaps matching TRBD1 (5 bases). The germline V gene has CDR1 SGHNT and CDR2 YENEEA. With 4 bases removed from V and 5 bases from J, the gap between germline ends came to 11 bases. This CDR3 spans 13 amino acids. As DNA, the CDR3 is TGTGCCAGCAGCTCCGGGGCGCAGACTGAAGCTTTCTTT. Translating gives CASSSGAQTEAFF.

This clonotype has only a few counts. This CDR3 is CASSPRDPTYEQYV. The CDR3 DNA reads TGCGCCAGCAGCCCCCGGGATCCCACCTACGAGCAGTACGTC. The gene calls are TRBV5-1 and TRBJ2-7; possibly TRBD2 for D (5 bases). CDR1 is SGHRS and CDR2 is YFSETQ in the germline V gene. CDR3 length: 14 amino acids. V lost 4 bases, J lost 2 bases, and 13 bases lay in between.

This clonotype was seen only a few times. The gene calls are TRBV5-1 and TRBJ1-3; D call uncertain. CDR1 and CDR2 from the germline V gene are SGHRS and YFSETQ. The CDR3 contains 11 residues. V was pared by 4 bases and J by 2 bases, with 1 base between. CDR3 amino acids: CASSPGNTIYF. CDR3 in DNA: TGCGCCAGCAGCCCTGGAAACACCATATATTTT.

This clonotype appeared a few times. This chain links TRBV18 with TRBJ2-7; D is uncertain. With 3 bases removed from V and 6 bases from J, the gap between germline ends came to 15 bases. Germline CDR1 KGHSH, CDR2 LQKENI. CDR3 length: 14 residues. CDR3 protein: CASSPGPFGFEQYF. The CDR3 nucleotides read TGTGCCAGCTCACCCGGACCCTTCGGGTTCGAGCAGTACTTC.

This clonotype occurred a few times. V is TRBV29-1 and J is TRBJ2-3; no firm D call. CDR3 size: 11 residues. Trimming removed 6 bases from V and 2 bases from J, with 6 bases in between. Germline CDR1 and CDR2: SQVTM and ANQGSEA. The CDR3 sequence: CSVINTDTQYF. The CDR3 region has the DNA TGCAGCGTAATTAACACAGATACGCAGTATTTT.

The V gene is TRBV7-9, the J gene TRBJ2-2; tentative D call: TRBD1 (6 bases). Trimming removed 3 bases at V and 2 bases at J, with 10 bases between. The CDR3 totals 15 residues. The germline V gene encodes CDR1 SEHNR and CDR2 FQNEAQ (reference sequence). CDR3 sequence: CASSFRTDNTGELFF. The DNA for the CDR3 is TGTGCCAGCAGCTTTAGGACAGACAACACCGGGGAGCTGTTTTTT. Full variable domain (rest looked up from reference TRBV7-9 and TRBJ2-2): DTGVSQNPRHKITKRGQNVTFRCDPISEHNRLYWYRQTLGQGPEFLTYFQNEAQLEKSRLLSDRFSAERPKGSFSTLEIQRTEQGDSAMYLCASSFRTDNTGELFFGEGSRLTVL.

This clonotype was observed a few times. The CDR3 protein is CASKRKDNTGELFF. For the CDR3, the DNA is TGTGCCAGCAAACGAAAAGACAACACCGGGGAGCTGTTTTTT. The V call is TRBV6-4, the J call TRBJ2-2, with D hard to call. Per germline, CDR1 MRHNA and CDR2 SNTAGT. The V end lost 7 bases, the J end lost 2 bases, and 11 bases lay between the germline ends. The CDR3 spans 14 residues.